One sample yielded the 24 T cell receptor beta chains listed below, sequenced in a study of blood T cell repertoires in COVID-19. Generated by immunoSEQ multiplex PCR, the TCRdb table keeps only in-frame clones and is missing some. The table records roughly 250,000 clones, around 87% of them present only once. The specimen sequenced was PBMCs or T cells enriched from blood (not recorded which). Every receptor here comes from a woman aged 40 to 55 with acute COVID-19.

V is TRBV30 and J is TRBJ2-1, with TRBD1 identical over 7 bases. Germline V gives CDR1 GTSNPN, CDR2 SVGIG (reference sequence). This CDR3 contains 14 residues. The J segment lost 6 bases and the V segment lost 4 bases, leaving 9 bases of the junction unmatched. The CDR3 loop reads CAWNAGQEPNEQFF. CDR3 bases: TGTGCCTGGAATGCCGGACAGGAGCCCAATGAGCAGTTCTTC.

The chain combines TRBV11-3 with TRBJ2-7; TRBD1 is a possible D gene (6 bases). Trimming stripped 5 bases from V and 1 base from J, with 12 bases between. This CDR3 has 14 residues. Germline CDR1 SGHNT, CDR2 YENEEA. The CDR3 loop reads CASSPGTISYEQYF. In nucleotides, the CDR3 is TGTGCCAGCAGCCCCGGGACAATTTCCTACGAGCAGTACTTC.

CDR3 DNA sequence: TGTGCCACCAGTGATGCACCAGGGGGCGCGAGTGGCTACACCTTC. It codes for CATSDAPGGASGYTF. The chain uses TRBV24-1 and TRBJ1-2, with TRBD1 matching over 8 bases. The length of the CDR3 is 15 residues. After removal of 3 bases from V and 7 bases from J, the junction contained 9 bases not matched to a gene. Germline V gene sequence: CDR1 KGHDR, CDR2 SFDVKD.

The chain recombines TRBV27 with TRBJ2-7; 15 bases are a match to TRBD2. With 4 bases clipped from V and 6 bases from J, the junction kept 7 bases outside the gene matches. CDR3 length: 16 residues. From germline, CDR1 is MNHEY and CDR2 SMNVEV (reference sequence). The CDR3 DNA reads TGTGCCAGCAGTTCACGGACTAGCGGGAGGGCCTTCGAGCAGTACTTC. This gives the protein CASSSRTSGRAFEQYF.

The rearrangement links TRBV7-9 to TRBJ1-3; D gene unclear. Germline values: CDR1 SEHNR, CDR2 FQNEAQ (reference sequence). V dropped 4 bases and J dropped 0 bases, with 16 bases sitting between them. The CDR3 covers 17 residues. In nucleotides, the CDR3 is TGTGCCAGCAGCTACCAAGTGGTGGACTCCTCTGGAAACACCATATATTTT. Its translation: CASSYQVVDSSGNTIYF.

This sequence joins TRBV6-2 or TRBV6-3 and TRBJ1-1, with D unresolved. This CDR3 comprises 14 residues. Trimming left V 0 bases short and J 11 bases short, with 16 bases between. The V gene's germline CDR1 is MNHEY and CDR2 SVGEGT. The CDR3, as DNA: TGTGCCAGCAGTTACTCCCCGGACCTGGCGGGGGCTTTCTTT. This gives the protein CASSYSPDLAGAFF.

CDR3 in amino acids: CASSGDREVAEAFF. The CDR3 DNA follows: TGCGCCAGCAGCGGGGACAGGGAAGTGGCTGAAGCTTTCTTT. The gene calls are TRBV5-1 and TRBJ1-1; 9 bases map to TRBD1. The CDR3 consists of 14 residues. The V and J ends lost 4 bases and 6 bases, in that order; junction bases with no gene match: 7. Per the germline V gene, CDR1 is SGHRS and CDR2 is YFSETQ.

The chain joins TRBV12-5 to TRBJ1-1; D not certain. V was trimmed by 0 bases and J by 3 bases, leaving 5 bases between them. The CDR3 covers 13 residues. CDR1 LGHNT and CDR2 FRNRAP come from the germline V gene. CDR3 sequence: CASGLVLDTEAFF. CDR3 bases: TGTGCTAGTGGTTTGGTACTTGACACTGAAGCTTTCTTT.

The rearrangement uses TRBV10-3 and TRBJ1-1, with D possibly matching TRBD1 (6 bases). The length of the CDR3 is 16 residues. The V end lost 0 bases, the J end lost 1 base, and 12 bases lay between the germline ends. Germline values: CDR1 ENHRY, CDR2 SYGVKD. The CDR3 reads CAISESQGRENTEAFF. The CDR3 DNA sequence: TGTGCCATCAGTGAGTCCCAGGGGAGGGAGAACACTGAAGCTTTCTTT.

J is TRBJ2-5 and V is TRBV25-1; TRBD2 might be the D (5 bases). Germline-derived CDR1 and CDR2 are MGHDK and SYGVNS. Trimming pared 3 bases from V and 7 bases from J, leaving 15 bases between. The CDR3 sequence is 14 residues long. CDR3 amino acids: CASSEGASLGTQYF. The CDR3 DNA reads as TGTGCCAGCAGTGAGGGAGCTTCCCTGGGGACCCAGTACTTC.

This chain links TRBV19 with TRBJ1-1; D is unresolved. Per germline, CDR1 LNHDA and CDR2 SQIVND (reference sequence). Trimming removed 6 bases from V and 1 base from J, with 12 bases in between. The CDR3 sequence is 14 residues long. CDR3 DNA sequence: TGTGCCAGTAGGATCCTACCCGGGAACACTGAAGCTTTCTTT. The encoded protein is CASRILPGNTEAFF.

The table lists this clone with a few counts. The chain carries TRBV6-5 and TRBJ1-3, with D unclear. Germline CDR1 reads MNHEY; CDR2 reads SVGAGI. Trimming took off 11 bases at V and 3 bases at J, with 14 bases between the two ends. The CDR3 contains 13 residues. Here the CDR3 DNA reads TGTGCCTTTTCCGGGGAAGATGGAAACACCATATATTTT. As protein: CAFSGEDGNTIYF.

This chain links TRBV11-3 with TRBJ2-1, with 11 positions matching TRBD1. Germline loops: CDR1 SGHNT, CDR2 YENEEA. The CDR3 is made up of 15 amino acids. Trimming at V came to 5 bases and at J to 8 bases, leaving 8 bases not matched to a gene. The CDR3 is CASSPGQGAFYEQFF. Written as DNA, the CDR3 is TGTGCCAGCAGCCCCGGACAGGGGGCGTTCTATGAGCAGTTCTTC.

This chain links TRBV5-1 with TRBJ2-3; 15 bases are a match to TRBD2. CDR1 is SGHRS, CDR2 YFSETQ, per germline. Trimming at V came to 3 bases and at J to 0 bases, leaving 8 bases not matched to a gene. CDR3 length: 19 residues. The CDR3 DNA reads TGCGCCAGCAGCTGGGGACTAGCGGGAGGTCCCTCTAGCACAGATACGCAGTATTTT. The encoded protein is CASSWGLAGGPSSTDTQYF.

The chain has TRBV24-1 and TRBJ2-2; D gene ambiguous. Germline CDR1 and CDR2: KGHDR and SFDVKD. CDR3 length equals 13 residues. V was shortened by 0 bases and J by 8 bases, with 6 bases between the two germline ends. CDR3 DNA: TGTGCCACCAGTGATTTGGCTGAGGGGGAGCTGTTTTTT. Amino acid sequence: CATSDLAEGELFF.

The rearrangement links TRBV4-2 to TRBJ1-2; D call uncertain. The germline V gene has CDR1 LGHNA and CDR2 YNFKEQ. V lost 0 bases and J 0 bases, leaving 11 bases between the germline ends. This CDR3 is 16 amino acids long. This chain's CDR3 is CASSQDKSVTNYGYTF. For the CDR3, the DNA is TGTGCCAGCAGCCAAGATAAGTCAGTCACTAACTATGGCTACACCTTC.

CDR3 in amino acids: CASSRQGLENQPQHF. In DNA, the CDR3 is TGTGCCAGCTCAAGACAGGGGTTGGAGAATCAGCCCCAGCATTTT. V is TRBV18 and J is TRBJ1-5; 8 bases are shared with TRBD1. The germline V gene has CDR1 KGHSH and CDR2 LQKENI. This CDR3 contains 15 residues. The J segment lost 4 bases and the V segment lost 5 bases, leaving 7 bases of the junction unmatched.

This clone was recorded once. The chain has TRBV7-6 and TRBJ1-5; D is perhaps TRBD1 (6 bases). V lost 1 base, J lost 9 bases, and 13 bases lay in between. The CDR3 is 14 amino acids. In germline, CDR1 is SGHVS, CDR2 FNYEAQ. The CDR3 is CASSLEVGGAPQHF. The CDR3 DNA follows: TGTGCCAGCAGCTTAGAGGTTGGGGGGGCGCCCCAGCATTTT.

The chain employs TRBV4-2 and TRBJ2-1, with TRBD2 matching 12 bases. J gave up 8 bases and V 5 bases, and 4 bases lay outside the gene matches. The germline V gene encodes CDR1 LGHNA and CDR2 YNFKEQ. This CDR3 has 14 residues. CDR3 region: CASSTGTSGHEQFF. DNA for the CDR3: TGTGCCAGCAGCACCGGGACTAGCGGGCATGAGCAGTTCTTC.

V gene TRBV11-2 combines with J gene TRBJ1-3; D unclear. The germline CDR1 and CDR2 sequences are SGHAT and FQNNGV. The CDR3 is 14 residues long. V shed 5 bases and J shed 4 bases, with 12 bases lying between them. Here the CDR3 reads CASSPGVSGNTIYF. The CDR3 nucleotides read TGTGCCAGCAGCCCCGGAGTGTCAGGAAACACCATATATTTT.

The chain couples TRBV10-3 to TRBJ1-1, with D maybe TRBD1 (6 bases). CDR3 length equals 12 residues. V was shortened by 8 bases and J by 1 base, with 8 bases between the two germline ends. CDR1 ENHRY and CDR2 SYGVKD come from the germline V gene. The CDR3 here is CAIQGQNTEAFF. In DNA, the CDR3 is TGTGCCATCCAGGGGCAGAACACTGAAGCTTTCTTT.

The genes are TRBV28 and TRBJ2-3, with 8 positions matching TRBD1. V trimming: 8 bases; J trimming: 6 bases; junction bases outside the gene matches: 4. There are 12 residues in the CDR3. Germline values: CDR1 MDHEN, CDR2 SYDVKM. CDR3: CASQGAADTQYF. CDR3 nucleotides: TGTGCCAGCCAGGGGGCGGCGGATACGCAGTATTTT.

The sample holds one count of this clone. This chain connects TRBV6-5 to TRBJ2-3; D may be TRBD2 (6 bases). The CDR3 consists of 15 residues. Germline lookup yields CDR1 MNHEY and CDR2 SVGAGI. Trimming cost V 5 bases and J 1 base, with 13 bases left between them. CDR3 coding DNA: TGTGCCAGCAGTACGGGTCCGGGGGGCACAGATACGCAGTATTTT. This sequence encodes CASSTGPGGTDTQYF.

The count of this clone is one. V is TRBV10-3 and J is TRBJ1-3; tentative D call: TRBD1 (6 bases). V was shortened by 6 bases and J by 6 bases, with 15 bases between the two germline ends. Per germline, CDR1 ENHRY and CDR2 SYGVKD. The CDR3 totals 14 residues. The CDR3 region is CAISRDTRKNTIYF. The CDR3 nucleotides read TGTGCCATCAGCCGGGACACCAGAAAAAACACCATATATTTT.